Described below is a single T cell receptor (beta chain) sequence and its context. Its antigen is unknown. PCR used 60 Vbeta primers and 13 Jbeta primers. Using immunoSEQ multiplex PCR, the repertoire was profiled, and TCRdb retains in-frame clones only, with some absent. The sample lists 130,000 or so clones, more than 60% occurring once. CDR3 length: 14 residues. J gave up 0 bases and V 7 bases, and 5 bases lay outside the gene matches. The germline gives CDR1 SGHAT, CDR2 FQDESV (reference sequence). The data were obtained in a study of cytomegalovirus exposure and HLA in healthy donors. Notes on the study in general: Available immune exposure information covered CMV serostatus only.

The source of this sequence is a man aged 35-49 years in good health and CMV-seronegative. Sequencing was performed on PBMCs. This rearrangement joins TRBV11-1 to TRBJ2-7; 8 bases line up with TRBD1. The CDR3 DNA reads TGTGCCAGCACTATGACAGGGGCCTCCTACGAGCAGTACTTC. Protein sequence: CASTMTGASYEQYF.